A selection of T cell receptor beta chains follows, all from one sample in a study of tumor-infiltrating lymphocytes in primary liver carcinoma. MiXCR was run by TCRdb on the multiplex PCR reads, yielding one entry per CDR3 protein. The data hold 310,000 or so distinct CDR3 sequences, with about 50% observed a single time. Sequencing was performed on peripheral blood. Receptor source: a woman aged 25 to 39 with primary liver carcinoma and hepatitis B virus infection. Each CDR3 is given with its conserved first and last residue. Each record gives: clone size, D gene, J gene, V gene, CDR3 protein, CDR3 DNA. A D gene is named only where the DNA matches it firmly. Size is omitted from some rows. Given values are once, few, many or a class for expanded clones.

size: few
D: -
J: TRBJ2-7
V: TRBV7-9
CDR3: CASSLVSLEQYF
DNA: TGTGCCAGCAGCTTAGTCAGCCTCGAGCAGTACTTC

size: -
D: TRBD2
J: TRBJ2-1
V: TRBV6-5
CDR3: CASSYRLAGVHEQFF
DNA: TGTGCCAGCAGTTATCGGCTAGCGGGAGTCCATGAGCAGTTCTTC

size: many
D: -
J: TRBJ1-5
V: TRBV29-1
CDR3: CSVAPTGKGQPQHF
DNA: TGCAGCGTTGCCCCCACAGGGAAGGGGCAGCCCCAGCATTTT

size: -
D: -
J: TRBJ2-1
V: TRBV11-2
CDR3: CTSRATADPNYNERFF
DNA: TGTACCAGTAGAGCTACCGCCGACCCAAACTACAATGAGCGGTTCTTC

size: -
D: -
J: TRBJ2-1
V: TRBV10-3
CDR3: CAISESTRGNEHFF
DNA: TGTGCCATCAGTGAGTCGACTAGAGGGAATGAGCACTTCTTC

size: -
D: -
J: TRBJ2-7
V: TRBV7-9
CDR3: CASSLAFYEQYF
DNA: TGTGCCAGCAGCTTAGCTTTTTACGAGCAGTACTTC

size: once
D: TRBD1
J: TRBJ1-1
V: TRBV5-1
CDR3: CASSETGSTEAFF
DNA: TGCGCCAGCTCTGAGACAGGGAGCACTGAAGCTTTCTTT

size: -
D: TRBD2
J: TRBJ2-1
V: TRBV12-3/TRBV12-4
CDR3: CANSLDLAGYNEQFF
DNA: TGTGCCAACAGTTTGGATCTAGCGGGCTACAATGAGCAGTTCTTC

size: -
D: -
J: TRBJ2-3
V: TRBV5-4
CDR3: CASGAQTDTQYF
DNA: TGTGCCAGCGGCGCCCAGACGGATACGCAGTATTTT

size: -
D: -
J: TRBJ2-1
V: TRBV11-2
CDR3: CANRGFAGIGSVYEQFF
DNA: TGTGCCAACAGGGGCTTCGCGGGGATAGGGTCCGTTTATGAGCAATTCTTC

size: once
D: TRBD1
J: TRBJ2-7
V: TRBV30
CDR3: CARTVTGGVEQYF
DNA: TGTGCCAGGACTGTGACAGGGGGCGTCGAGCAGTACTTC

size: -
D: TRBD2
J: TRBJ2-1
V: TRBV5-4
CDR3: CASSMGVAGGYNEQLF
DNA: TGTGCCAGCAGCATGGGGGTAGCGGGAGGTTACAATGAGCAGCTCTTC

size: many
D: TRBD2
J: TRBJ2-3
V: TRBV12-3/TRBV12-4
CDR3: CASSSLAGGSGDTQYF
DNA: TGTGCCAGCAGTTCTCTGGCGGGAGGCTCAGGGGATACGCAGTATTTT

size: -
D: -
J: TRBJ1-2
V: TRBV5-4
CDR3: CASSLYTVASNGYTF
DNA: TGTGCCAGCAGCTTGTACACGGTGGCGTCGAATGGCTACACCTTC

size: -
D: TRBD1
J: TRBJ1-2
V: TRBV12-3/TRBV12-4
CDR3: CASRGTGDCTF
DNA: TGTGCCAGCAGAGGGACAGGCGATTGCACCTTC

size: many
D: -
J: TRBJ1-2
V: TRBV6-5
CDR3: CASSRTNYGYTF
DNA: TGTGCCAGCTCGAGGACGAACTATGGCTACACCTTC

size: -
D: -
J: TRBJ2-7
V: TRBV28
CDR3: CASRRGTPYEQYF
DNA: TGTGCCAGCAGACGTGGGACACCCTACGAGCAGTACTTC

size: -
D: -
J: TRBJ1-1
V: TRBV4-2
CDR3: CASSLPRQGTSFF
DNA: TGTGCCAGCAGCCTGCCACGCCAGGGAACCAGTTTCTTT

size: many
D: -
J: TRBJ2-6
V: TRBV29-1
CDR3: CSVPLAGFLSGANVLTF
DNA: TGCAGCGTTCCTCTCGCAGGGTTTCTGTCTGGGGCCAACGTCCTGACTTTC